This is a list of T cell receptor beta chains from one sample in a study of T cells after posttransplantation cyclophosphamide. Sequencing was performed with immunoSEQ multiplex PCR; in TCRdb, only in-frame clones are kept and a portion is missing. The sample contains tens of thousands of clones, 73% of which appear only once. The sequenced sample consisted of memory CD4+ T cells sorted from PBMCs. These receptors were taken from a woman in her fifties or sixties in good health, CMV-negative, and a related stem cell transplant donor. CDR3s include the opening cysteine and the closing phenylalanine or tryptophan. Fields, in order: clone size, J gene, D gene, V gene, CDR3 length, CDR3 protein, CDR3 DNA. D genes are given only for firm matches. Clone size is shown for a subset of rows, as once, few, many or a class of expanded clone.

size: few
J: TRBJ1-5
D: NA
V: TRBV2
length: 14
CDR3: CASSDGAGRQPQHF
DNA: TGTGCCAGCAGTGATGGGGCAGGGCGCCAGCCCCAGCATTTT

size: few
J: TRBJ2-2
D: TRBD2
V: TRBV9
length: 17
CDR3: CASSVGLAGAATGELFF
DNA: TGTGCCAGCAGCGTAGGGCTAGCGGGAGCGGCCACCGGGGAGCTGTTTTTT

size: NA
J: TRBJ1-4
D: TRBD1
V: TRBV7-3
length: 13
CDR3: CASSEGANEKLFF
DNA: TGTGCCAGCAGTGAGGGGGCGAATGAAAAACTGTTTTTT

size: NA
J: TRBJ1-2
D: NA
V: TRBV2
length: 14
CDR3: CASSDRGRNYGYTF
DNA: TGTGCCAGCAGTGATCGGGGGAGGAACTATGGCTACACCTTC

size: NA
J: TRBJ2-1
D: TRBD1
V: TRBV7-8
length: 15
CDR3: CASSRDRGIGNEQFF
DNA: TGTGCCAGCAGCCGGGACAGGGGGATTGGCAATGAGCAGTTCTTC

size: NA
J: TRBJ2-3
D: NA
V: TRBV28
length: 14
CDR3: CASSSGLLTDTQYF
DNA: TGTGCCAGCAGTTCGGGACTTCTCACAGATACGCAGTATTTT

size: NA
J: TRBJ1-2
D: TRBD1
V: TRBV7-2
length: 15
CDR3: CASSLGTGGTYGYTF
DNA: TGTGCCAGCAGCTTAGGGACAGGGGGTACCTATGGCTACACCTTC

size: few
J: TRBJ1-3
D: NA
V: TRBV6-1
length: 15
CDR3: CASSVTGTRGNTIYF
DNA: TGTGCCAGCAGCGTCACAGGGACGAGAGGAAACACCATATATTTT

size: NA
J: TRBJ1-1
D: TRBD1
V: TRBV6-6
length: 14
CDR3: CASSYGTGNTEAFF
DNA: TGTGCCAGCAGTTACGGGACAGGGAACACTGAAGCTTTCTTT

size: NA
J: TRBJ2-1
D: TRBD2
V: TRBV11-2
length: 16
CDR3: CASSLGSGKAYNEQFF
DNA: TGTGCCAGCAGCTTAGGCAGCGGGAAGGCCTACAATGAGCAGTTCTTC

size: few
J: TRBJ1-2
D: NA
V: TRBV7-9
length: 15
CDR3: CASSLAGGSSYGYTF
DNA: TGTGCCAGCAGCTTAGCAGGCGGTTCATCTTATGGCTACACCTTC

size: NA
J: TRBJ2-1
D: TRBD2
V: TRBV9
length: 15
CDR3: CASSVESGTVFEQFF
DNA: TGTGCCAGCAGCGTCGAAAGCGGGACGGTGTTTGAGCAGTTCTTC

size: NA
J: TRBJ2-2
D: NA
V: TRBV28
length: 15
CDR3: CASSFAGPNTGELFF
DNA: TGTGCCAGCAGTTTCGCAGGGCCGAACACCGGGGAGCTGTTTTTT

size: NA
J: TRBJ2-5
D: NA
V: TRBV5-1
length: 12
CDR3: CASSLEGETQYF
DNA: TGCGCCAGCAGCTTGGAGGGGGAGACCCAGTACTTC

size: NA
J: TRBJ2-3
D: TRBD1
V: TRBV14
length: 16
CDR3: CASSDRDRLITDTQYF
DNA: TGTGCCAGCAGCGACCGGGACAGGCTGATTACAGATACGCAGTATTTT

size: NA
J: TRBJ2-1
D: NA
V: TRBV7-3
length: 15
CDR3: CASSFQVGAYNEQFF
DNA: TGTGCCAGCAGCTTCCAAGTGGGAGCTTACAATGAGCAGTTCTTC

size: NA
J: TRBJ2-7
D: TRBD2
V: TRBV7-9
length: 15
CDR3: CASSSSGGASYEQYF
DNA: TGTGCCAGCAGCTCTAGCGGGGGGGCCTCCTACGAGCAGTACTTC

size: once
J: TRBJ2-3
D: NA
V: TRBV6-1
length: 13
CDR3: CASSESKTDTQYF
DNA: TGTGCCAGCAGTGAATCTAAGACAGATACGCAGTATTTT

size: NA
J: TRBJ2-7
D: NA
V: TRBV7-2
length: 13
CDR3: CASSSGTTLEQYF
DNA: TGTGCCAGCAGCTCAGGTACGACCCTTGAGCAGTACTTC

size: few
J: TRBJ1-1
D: TRBD1
V: TRBV28
length: 12
CDR3: CASSWDDRVAFF
DNA: TGTGCCAGCAGTTGGGATGACAGGGTAGCTTTCTTT

size: NA
J: TRBJ2-1
D: NA
V: TRBV5-1
length: 14
CDR3: CASSSNGRENEQFF
DNA: TGCGCCAGCAGCTCCAACGGGAGAGAGAATGAGCAGTTCTTC

size: few
J: TRBJ1-4
D: TRBD1
V: TRBV2
length: 14
CDR3: CASRRDSNNEKLFF
DNA: TGTGCCAGCCGCCGGGACAGCAATAATGAAAAACTGTTTTTT

size: NA
J: TRBJ1-1
D: NA
V: TRBV28
length: 13
CDR3: CASGGVWATEAFF
DNA: TGTGCCAGTGGAGGGGTTTGGGCCACTGAAGCTTTCTTT

size: NA
J: TRBJ2-5
D: NA
V: TRBV11-1
length: 13
CDR3: CASSLPGGETQYF
DNA: TGTGCCAGCAGCTTGCCAGGTGGAGAGACCCAGTACTTC

size: NA
J: TRBJ2-5
D: TRBD2
V: TRBV7-9
length: 17
CDR3: CASSLVRASGRQETQYF
DNA: TGTGCCAGCAGCTTAGTGAGGGCTAGCGGGCGCCAAGAGACCCAGTACTTC

size: few
J: TRBJ1-2
D: NA
V: TRBV19
length: 11
CDR3: CASSTGYGYTF
DNA: TGTGCCAGTAGCACAGGGTACGGCTACACCTTC

size: once
J: TRBJ1-1
D: NA
V: TRBV19
length: 14
CDR3: CASSRGRSNTEAFF
DNA: TGTGCCAGTTCGCGGGGGCGCTCGAACACTGAAGCTTTCTTT

size: once
J: TRBJ2-2
D: NA
V: TRBV2
length: 19
CDR3: CASRPPGAVSHLNTGELFF
DNA: TGTGCCAGCAGGCCCCCAGGGGCTGTCTCCCACCTGAACACCGGGGAGCTGTTTTTT

size: NA
J: TRBJ1-1
D: NA
V: TRBV7-8
length: 14
CDR3: CASSLAGGWTEAFF
DNA: TGTGCCAGCAGCTTAGCGGGGGGTTGGACTGAAGCTTTCTTT

size: once
J: TRBJ2-2
D: TRBD1
V: TRBV4-3
length: 17
CDR3: CASSQGWTGTNTGELFF
DNA: TGCGCCAGCAGCCAAGGTTGGACAGGAACGAACACCGGGGAGCTGTTTTTT

size: once
J: TRBJ2-1
D: NA
V: TRBV12-5
length: 14
CDR3: CASGLSWRGNEQFF
DNA: TGTGCTAGTGGTTTGAGTTGGAGGGGCAATGAGCAGTTCTTC

size: NA
J: TRBJ1-1
D: NA
V: TRBV28
length: 13
CDR3: CASSLSGVAEAFF
DNA: TGTGCCAGCAGTTTGTCAGGGGTGGCTGAAGCTTTCTTT

size: NA
J: TRBJ2-7
D: NA
V: TRBV18
length: 13
CDR3: CASSQGDVYEQYF
DNA: TGTGCCAGCTCACAGGGGGATGTCTACGAGCAGTACTTC

size: once
J: TRBJ1-4
D: NA
V: TRBV20-1
length: 10
CDR3: CSLKHEKLFF
DNA: TGCAGCCTAAAGCATGAAAAACTGTTTTTT

size: NA
J: TRBJ2-3
D: NA
V: TRBV9
length: 13
CDR3: CASSVGPLNTQYF
DNA: TGTGCCAGCAGCGTCGGTCCGCTGAATACGCAGTATTTT

size: NA
J: TRBJ1-1
D: NA
V: TRBV5-1
length: 13
CDR3: CASSFQRGTEAFF
DNA: TGCGCCAGCAGCTTTCAACGGGGCACTGAAGCTTTCTTT

size: few
J: TRBJ2-7
D: TRBD1
V: TRBV2
length: 13
CDR3: CASKSGTGPEQYF
DNA: TGTGCCAGCAAATCCGGGACAGGGCCCGAGCAGTACTTC

size: NA
J: TRBJ2-1
D: NA
V: TRBV5-1
length: 12
CDR3: CASSSLGGEQFF
DNA: TGCGCCAGCAGCTCTCTAGGGGGTGAGCAGTTCTTC

size: NA
J: TRBJ2-1
D: NA
V: TRBV7-2
length: 16
CDR3: CASSLVWGQGFNEQFF
DNA: TGTGCCAGCAGCTTAGTCTGGGGTCAGGGATTCAATGAGCAGTTCTTC

size: NA
J: TRBJ1-4
D: NA
V: TRBV2
length: 13
CDR3: CASSEQGKEKLFF
DNA: TGTGCCAGCAGTGAACAGGGCAAGGAAAAACTGTTTTTT

size: NA
J: TRBJ2-7
D: TRBD1
V: TRBV7-2
length: 13
CDR3: CASSLWTGDEQYF
DNA: TGTGCCAGCAGCTTATGGACAGGGGACGAGCAGTACTTC

size: NA
J: TRBJ1-1
D: NA
V: TRBV28
length: 11
CDR3: CASSLTREAFF
DNA: TGTGCCAGCAGTTTAACCAGAGAAGCTTTCTTT